One and the same sample provided the 16 T cell receptor beta chains below, sequenced in a study of response to subunit inactivated influenza vaccine (dated by TCRdb to 2016 to 2019). Libraries were made using RT-PCR. The reads were generated on an Illumina HiSeq 2500. In-frame beta chains were kept once TCRdb had trimmed the public reads at Q25 with fastp and called clones with MiXCR. Every entry covers one CDR3 protein and lists the most common genes and DNA from its rows. For this sample the table gives more than 700,000 distinct CDR3 sequences, of which approximately 22% were detected only once. About 9.4% of the sample comes from the top ten. The sequenced sample was PBMCs from blood, obtained 4 to 6 days after vaccination. Every receptor here comes from a man in his fifties or sixties who received an inactivated influenza vaccine. Donor details come from another sample of the same person, matched by shared clones.

The rearrangement links TRBV12-3 or TRBV12-4 to TRBJ2-3; D uncertain. This CDR3 contains 15 residues. V was clipped by 0 bases and J by 9 bases, with 16 bases between them. CDR3 sequence reads: CASSLALLAPGTQYF. The CDR3 nucleotides read TGTGCCAGCAGTTTAGCCTTACTGGCGCCAGGCACGCAGTATTTT.

The V and J genes are TRBV15 and TRBJ1-1; TRBD1 is a possible D gene (5 bases). Germline CDR1 and CDR2: LNHNV and YYDKDF (reference sequence). This CDR3 has 15 amino acids. Trimming left V 7 bases short and J 1 base short, with 16 bases between. CDR3 region: CATKLLGVENTEAFF. The CDR3, as DNA: TGTGCCACCAAGTTGTTAGGGGTCGAGAACACTGAAGCTTTCTTT.

The V call is TRBV2, the J call TRBJ1-4; the D is unclear. The germline CDR1 and CDR2 sequences are SNHLY and FYNNEI. There are 12 residues in the CDR3. Trimming left V 4 bases short and J 8 bases short, with 8 bases between. CDR3 in amino acids: CASSGELEKLFF. As DNA, the CDR3 is TGTGCCAGCAGTGGAGAGTTGGAAAAACTGTTTTTT.

The chain links TRBV10-3 to TRBJ2-3; no firm D call. Germline V gives CDR1 ENHRY, CDR2 SYGVKD. The CDR3 consists of 12 residues. Trimming shortened V by 6 bases and J by 2 bases, and 6 bases separated the two germline ends. This chain's CDR3 is CAISLNTDTQYF. Written as DNA, the CDR3 is TGTGCCATCAGCTTGAACACAGATACGCAGTATTTT.

The chain couples TRBV4-3 to TRBJ1-1; D is unresolved. Germline V CDR1 and CDR2: LGHNA, YSLEER. Trimming stripped 0 bases from V and 1 base from J, with 6 bases between. The CDR3 runs to 14 residues. The CDR3 reads CASSQDRENTEAFF. CDR3 DNA sequence: TGCGCCAGCAGCCAAGATCGGGAGAACACTGAAGCTTTCTTT.

This chain links TRBV10-3 with TRBJ2-7, with a weak D call TRBD2 (6 bases). V shed 4 bases and J shed 2 bases, with 12 bases lying between them. Germline loops: CDR1 ENHRY, CDR2 SYGVKD. The CDR3 is 14 residues long. The CDR3 DNA reads TGTGCCATCAGTGTTCGGGAGCGGACCTACGAGCAGTACTTC. This sequence encodes CAISVRERTYEQYF.

This clonotype has a handful of counts. V and J are TRBV5-1 and TRBJ2-2; the D is unclear. V was trimmed by 2 bases and J by 4 bases, leaving 21 bases between them. Germline V gene sequence: CDR1 SGHRS, CDR2 YFSETQ. The CDR3 contains 18 residues. This CDR3 reads CASSFDVAREAFTGELFF. The CDR3 nucleotides read TGCGCCAGCAGCTTTGACGTGGCGCGAGAGGCCTTCACCGGGGAGCTGTTTTTT.

This clonotype was recorded many times. This chain links TRBV29-1 with TRBJ2-2; D is undetermined. CDR3 size: 13 residues. V gave up 6 bases and J gave up 4 bases, with 12 bases separating them. Germline V gene sequence: CDR1 SQVTM, CDR2 ANQGSEA. CDR3 residues: CSVRAVGTGELFF. The CDR3 DNA is TGCAGCGTCCGGGCAGTAGGCACCGGGGAGCTGTTTTTT.

V is TRBV10-2 and J is TRBJ1-4; weak D call: TRBD1 (6 bases). The germline CDR1 and CDR2 sequences are WSHSY and SAAADI. Trimming removed 7 bases from V and 4 bases from J, with 10 bases in between. The length of the CDR3 is 13 residues. The CDR3 reads CASKNRDNEKLFF. The CDR3 nucleotides are TGCGCCAGCAAGAACAGGGATAATGAAAAACTGTTTTTT.

The rearrangement links TRBV2 to TRBJ2-3, with D unclear. The CDR3 is made up of 15 amino acids. The germline V gene encodes CDR1 SNHLY and CDR2 FYNNEI. Trimming took off 3 bases at V and 3 bases at J, with 13 bases between the two ends. CDR3 bases: TGTGCCAGCAGTGATTTGGGCTTCGAGACAGATACGCAGTATTTT. This encodes CASSDLGFETDTQYF.

This clonotype was observed a few times. The chain uses TRBV4-3 and TRBJ2-7; TRBD2 agrees at 11 bases. The trim removed 0 bases at V and 3 bases at J, leaving 13 bases unmatched. Per the germline V gene, CDR1 is LGHNA and CDR2 is YSLEER. This CDR3 contains 19 residues. The CDR3 sequence: CASSQEFSGGAAFFYEQYF. The CDR3 bases are TGCGCCAGCAGCCAAGAATTTAGCGGGGGGGCGGCCTTTTTCTACGAGCAGTACTTC.

The chain has TRBV7-9 and TRBJ2-7; maybe TRBD1 (5 bases). This CDR3 comprises 13 residues. Trimming took 5 bases from V and 2 from J, leaving 10 bases between them. CDR1 is SEHNR, CDR2 FQNEAQ, per germline (reference sequence). The CDR3 region is CASSMTVTYEQYF. The CDR3 DNA follows: TGTGCCAGCAGCATGACAGTAACCTACGAGCAGTACTTC.

V and J are TRBV12-3 or TRBV12-4 and TRBJ2-1, with D possibly TRBD2 on 6 matching bases. This CDR3 has 14 residues. Deletions cut 3 bases from V and 4 bases from J, with 10 bases between. The CDR3 here is CASSFDSGYNEQFF. CDR3 coding DNA: TGTGCCAGCAGTTTTGATAGCGGATACAATGAGCAGTTCTTC.

J is TRBJ2-3 and V is TRBV14; 9 bases align to TRBD2. V lost 0 bases to trimming and J lost 6 bases; unmatched junction nucleotides: 16. There are 19 residues in the CDR3. The germline gives CDR1 SGHDN, CDR2 FVKESK. CDR3 sequence (DNA): TGTGCCAGCAGCCAAGATATTGCTCGCGGGAGGGCCTGGTCGGATACGCAGTATTTT. Translation: CASSQDIARGRAWSDTQYF.

This clonotype showed up just a few times. V gene TRBV12-3 or TRBV12-4 combines with J gene TRBJ2-5; tentative D call: TRBD2 (6 bases). V lost 7 bases, J lost 3 bases, and 15 bases lay in between. The CDR3 consists of 14 residues. CDR3 nucleotides: TGTGCCAGCACCTGGACCGGGGGAGAAGAGACCCAGTACTTC. Protein product: CASTWTGGEETQYF.

This clonotype was counted between two and nine times. This sequence joins TRBV20-1 and TRBJ1-2; D unclear. V shed 3 bases and J shed 4 bases, with 12 bases lying between them. The V gene's germline CDR1 is DFQATT and CDR2 SNEGSKA (reference sequence). The CDR3 runs 13 residues. In nucleotides, the CDR3 is TGCAGTGCTAGCCTCACCGATACCTATGGCTACACCTTC. Amino acids: CSASLTDTYGYTF.